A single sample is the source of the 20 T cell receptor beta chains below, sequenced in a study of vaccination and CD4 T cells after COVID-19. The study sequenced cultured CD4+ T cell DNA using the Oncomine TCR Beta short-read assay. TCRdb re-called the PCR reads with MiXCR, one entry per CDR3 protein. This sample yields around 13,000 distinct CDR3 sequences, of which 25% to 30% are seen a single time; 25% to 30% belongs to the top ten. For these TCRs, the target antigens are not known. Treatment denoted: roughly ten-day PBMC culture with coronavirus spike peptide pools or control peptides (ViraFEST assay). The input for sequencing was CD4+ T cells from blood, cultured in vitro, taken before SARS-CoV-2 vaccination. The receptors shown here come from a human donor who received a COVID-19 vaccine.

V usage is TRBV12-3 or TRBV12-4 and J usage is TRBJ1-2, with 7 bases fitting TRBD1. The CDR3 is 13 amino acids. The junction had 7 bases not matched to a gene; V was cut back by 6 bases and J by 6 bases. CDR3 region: CASRRQGADGYTF. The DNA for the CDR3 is TGTGCCAGCAGAAGACAGGGCGCTGATGGCTACACCTTC.

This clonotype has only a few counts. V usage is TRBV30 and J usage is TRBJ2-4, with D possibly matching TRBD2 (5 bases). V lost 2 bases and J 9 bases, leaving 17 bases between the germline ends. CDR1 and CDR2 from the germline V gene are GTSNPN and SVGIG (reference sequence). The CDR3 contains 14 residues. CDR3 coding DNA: TGTGCCTGGAGTCCCTCCGCCCTTCGGGGCATTCAGTACTTC. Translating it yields CAWSPSALRGIQYF.

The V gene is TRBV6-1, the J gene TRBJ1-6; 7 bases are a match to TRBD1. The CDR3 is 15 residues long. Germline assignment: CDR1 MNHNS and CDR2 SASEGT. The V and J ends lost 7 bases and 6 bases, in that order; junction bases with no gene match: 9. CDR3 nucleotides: TGTGCCAGCACAAGGGGACAGAAATTTAATTCACCCCTCCACTTT. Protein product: CASTRGQKFNSPLHF.

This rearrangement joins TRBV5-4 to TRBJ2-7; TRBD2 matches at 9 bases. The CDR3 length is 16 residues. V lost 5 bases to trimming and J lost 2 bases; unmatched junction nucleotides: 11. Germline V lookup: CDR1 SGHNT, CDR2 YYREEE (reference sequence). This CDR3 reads CASRPSLAGAPYEQYF. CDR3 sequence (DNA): TGTGCCAGCAGGCCCTCCTTAGCGGGGGCCCCCTACGAGCAGTACTTC. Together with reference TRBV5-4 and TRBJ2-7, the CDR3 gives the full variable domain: ETGVTQSPTHLIKTRGQQVTLRCSSQSGHNTVSWYQQALGQGPQFIFQYYREEENGRGNFPPRFSGLQFPNYSSELNVNALELDDSALYLCASRPSLAGAPYEQYFGPGTRLTVT.

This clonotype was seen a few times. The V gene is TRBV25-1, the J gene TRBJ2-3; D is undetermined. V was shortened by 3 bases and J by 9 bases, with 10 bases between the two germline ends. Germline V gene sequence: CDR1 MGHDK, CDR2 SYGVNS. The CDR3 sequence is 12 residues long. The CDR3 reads CASSEWAKTQYF. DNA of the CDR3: TGTGCCAGCAGTGAGTGGGCTAAAACGCAGTATTTT.

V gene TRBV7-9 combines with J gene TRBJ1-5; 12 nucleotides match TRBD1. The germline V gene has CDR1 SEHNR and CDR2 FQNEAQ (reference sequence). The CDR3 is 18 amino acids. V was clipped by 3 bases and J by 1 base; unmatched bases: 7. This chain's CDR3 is CASSFGDRGRSSNQPQHF. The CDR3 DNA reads TGTGCCAGCAGCTTTGGGGACAGGGGGCGCAGCAGCAATCAGCCCCAGCATTTT.

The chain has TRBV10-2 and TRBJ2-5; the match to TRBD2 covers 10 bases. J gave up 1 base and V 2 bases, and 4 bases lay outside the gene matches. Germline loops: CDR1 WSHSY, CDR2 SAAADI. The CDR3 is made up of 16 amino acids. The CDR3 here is CASSEGSGGLQETQYF. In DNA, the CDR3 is TGCGCCAGCAGTGAGGGTAGCGGGGGGCTCCAAGAGACCCAGTACTTC.

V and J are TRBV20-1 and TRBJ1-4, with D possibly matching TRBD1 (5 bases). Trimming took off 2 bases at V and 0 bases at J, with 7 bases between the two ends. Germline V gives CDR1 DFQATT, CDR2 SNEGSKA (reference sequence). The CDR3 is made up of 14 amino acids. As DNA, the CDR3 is TGCAGTGCTAGACCAGGGTCAACTAATGAAAAACTGTTTTTT. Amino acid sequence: CSARPGSTNEKLFF.

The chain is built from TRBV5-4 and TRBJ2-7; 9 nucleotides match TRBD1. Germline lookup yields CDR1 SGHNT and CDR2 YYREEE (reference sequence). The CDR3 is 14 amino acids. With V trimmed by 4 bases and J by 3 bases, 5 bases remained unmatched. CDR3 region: CASSTGQGIYEQYF. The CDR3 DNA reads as TGTGCCAGCAGCACCGGACAGGGGATCTACGAGCAGTACTTC.

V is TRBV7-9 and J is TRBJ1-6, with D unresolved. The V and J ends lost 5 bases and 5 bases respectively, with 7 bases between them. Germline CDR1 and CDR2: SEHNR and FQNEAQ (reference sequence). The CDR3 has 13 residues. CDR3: CASSRRDNSPLHF. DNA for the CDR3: TGTGCCAGCAGCCGACGTGATAATTCACCCCTCCACTTT.

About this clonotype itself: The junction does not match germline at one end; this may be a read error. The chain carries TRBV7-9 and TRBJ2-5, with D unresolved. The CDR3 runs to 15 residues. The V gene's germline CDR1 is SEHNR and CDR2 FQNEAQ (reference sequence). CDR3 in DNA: TGCGCCAGCAAGCCGGGCCGCCTTATTCAAGAGACCCAGTACTTC. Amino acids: CASKPGRLIQETQYF.

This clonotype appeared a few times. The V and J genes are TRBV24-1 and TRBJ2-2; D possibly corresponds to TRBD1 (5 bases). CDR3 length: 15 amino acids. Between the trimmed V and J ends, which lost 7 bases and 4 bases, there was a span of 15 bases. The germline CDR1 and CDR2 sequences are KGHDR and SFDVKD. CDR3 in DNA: TGTGCCACCAGCTTGACAGCCCCGAGCACCGGGGAGCTGTTTTTT. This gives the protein CATSLTAPSTGELFF.

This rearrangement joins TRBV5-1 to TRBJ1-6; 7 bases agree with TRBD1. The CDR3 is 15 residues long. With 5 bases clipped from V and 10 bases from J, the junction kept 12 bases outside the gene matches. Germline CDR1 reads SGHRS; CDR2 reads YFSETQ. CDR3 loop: CASSPLGGAGSPLHF. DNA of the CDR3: TGCGCCAGCAGTCCCTTAGGGGGCGCAGGCTCACCCCTCCACTTT.

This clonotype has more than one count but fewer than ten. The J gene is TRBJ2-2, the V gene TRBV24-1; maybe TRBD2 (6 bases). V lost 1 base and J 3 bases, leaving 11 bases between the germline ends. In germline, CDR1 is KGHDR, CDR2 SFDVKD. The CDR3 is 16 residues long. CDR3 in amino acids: CATSDFRGVDTGELFF. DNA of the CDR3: TGTGCCACCAGTGATTTCCGCGGGGTGGACACCGGGGAGCTGTTTTTT.

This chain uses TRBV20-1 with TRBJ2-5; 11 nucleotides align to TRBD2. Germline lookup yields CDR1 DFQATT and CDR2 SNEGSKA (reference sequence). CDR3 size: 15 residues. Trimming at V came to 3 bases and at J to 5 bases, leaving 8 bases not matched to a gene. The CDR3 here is CSARSGLAVEETQYF. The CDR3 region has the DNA TGCAGTGCTAGGTCGGGACTAGCGGTGGAGGAGACCCAGTACTTC.

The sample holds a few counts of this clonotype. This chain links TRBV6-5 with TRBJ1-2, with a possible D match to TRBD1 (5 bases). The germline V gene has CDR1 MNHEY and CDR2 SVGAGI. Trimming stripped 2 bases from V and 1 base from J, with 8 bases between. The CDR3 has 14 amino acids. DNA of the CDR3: TGTGCCAGCAGTTACCTCGACAGTAACTATGGCTACACCTTC. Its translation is CASSYLDSNYGYTF.

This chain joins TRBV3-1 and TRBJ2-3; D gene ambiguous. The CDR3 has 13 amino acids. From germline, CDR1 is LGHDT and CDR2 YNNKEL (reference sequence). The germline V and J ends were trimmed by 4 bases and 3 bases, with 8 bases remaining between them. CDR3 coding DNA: TGTGCCAGCAGCCGAAGACAAACAGATACGCAGTATTTT. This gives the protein CASSRRQTDTQYF.

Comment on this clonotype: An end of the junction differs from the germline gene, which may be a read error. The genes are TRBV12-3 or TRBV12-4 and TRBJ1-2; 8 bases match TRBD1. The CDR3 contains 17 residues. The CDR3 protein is CASSPSSPGQGEDGDTF. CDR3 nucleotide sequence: TGTGCCAGCAGTCCCTCCTCCCCTGGACAGGGTGAGGATGGCGACACCTTC.

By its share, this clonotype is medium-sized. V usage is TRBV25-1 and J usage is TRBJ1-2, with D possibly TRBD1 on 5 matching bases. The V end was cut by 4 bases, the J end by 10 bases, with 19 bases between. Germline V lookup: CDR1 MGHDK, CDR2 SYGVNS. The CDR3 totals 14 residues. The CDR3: CASSGSGGGNDYTF. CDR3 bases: TGTGCCAGCAGTGGGTCCGGGGGGGGAAATGACTACACCTTC.

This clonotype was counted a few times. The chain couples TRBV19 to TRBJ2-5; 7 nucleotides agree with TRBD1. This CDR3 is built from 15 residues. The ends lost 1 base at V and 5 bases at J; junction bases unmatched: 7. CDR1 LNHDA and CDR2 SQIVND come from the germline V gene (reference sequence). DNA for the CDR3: TGTGCCAGTAGTATAGGAGGCAGGGGGATCGAGACCCAGTACTTC. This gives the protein CASSIGGRGIETQYF.